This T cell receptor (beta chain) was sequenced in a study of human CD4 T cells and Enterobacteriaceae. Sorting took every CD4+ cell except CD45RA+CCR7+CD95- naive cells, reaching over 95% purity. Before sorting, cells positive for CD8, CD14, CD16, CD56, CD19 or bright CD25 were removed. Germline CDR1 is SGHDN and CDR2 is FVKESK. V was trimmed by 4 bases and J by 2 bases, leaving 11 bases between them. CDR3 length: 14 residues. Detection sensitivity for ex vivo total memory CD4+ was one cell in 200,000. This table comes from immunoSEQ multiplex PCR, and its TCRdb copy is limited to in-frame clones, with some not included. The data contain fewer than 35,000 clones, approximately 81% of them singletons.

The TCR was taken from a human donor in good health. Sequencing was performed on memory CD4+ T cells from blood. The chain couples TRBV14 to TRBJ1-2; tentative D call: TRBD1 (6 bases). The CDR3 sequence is CASSPIGQNYGYTF. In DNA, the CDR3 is TGTGCCAGCAGCCCCATCGGACAGAACTATGGCTACACCTTC.